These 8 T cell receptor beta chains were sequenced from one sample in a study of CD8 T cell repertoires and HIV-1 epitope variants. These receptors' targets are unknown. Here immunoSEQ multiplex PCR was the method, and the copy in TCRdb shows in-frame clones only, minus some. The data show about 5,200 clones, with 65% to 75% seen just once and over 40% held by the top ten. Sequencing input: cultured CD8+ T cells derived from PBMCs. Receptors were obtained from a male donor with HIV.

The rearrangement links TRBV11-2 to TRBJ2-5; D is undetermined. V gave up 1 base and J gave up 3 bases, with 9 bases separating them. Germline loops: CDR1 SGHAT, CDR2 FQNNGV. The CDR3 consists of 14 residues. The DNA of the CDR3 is TGTGCCAGCAGCTTAGCGGTAGGGAAAGAGACCCAGTACTTC. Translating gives CASSLAVGKETQYF. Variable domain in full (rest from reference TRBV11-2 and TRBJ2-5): EAGVAQSPRYKIIEKRQSVAFWCNPISGHATLYWYQQILGQGPKLLIQFQNNGVVDDSQLPKDRFSAERLKGVDSTLKIQPAKLEDSAVYLCASSLAVGKETQYFGPGTRLLVL.

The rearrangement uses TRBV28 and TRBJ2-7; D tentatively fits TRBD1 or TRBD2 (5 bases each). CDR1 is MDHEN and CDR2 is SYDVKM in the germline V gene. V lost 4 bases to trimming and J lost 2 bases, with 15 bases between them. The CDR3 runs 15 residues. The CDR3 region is CASSSLGTEPYEQYF. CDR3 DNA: TGTGCCAGCAGTTCCCTCGGGACCGAACCCTACGAGCAGTACTTC.

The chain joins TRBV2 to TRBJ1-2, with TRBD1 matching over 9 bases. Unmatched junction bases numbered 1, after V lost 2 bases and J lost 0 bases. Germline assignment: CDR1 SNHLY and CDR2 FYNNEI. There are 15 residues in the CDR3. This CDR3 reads CASSERDRANYGYTF. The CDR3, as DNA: TGTGCCAGCAGTGAAAGGGACAGGGCTAACTATGGCTACACCTTC.

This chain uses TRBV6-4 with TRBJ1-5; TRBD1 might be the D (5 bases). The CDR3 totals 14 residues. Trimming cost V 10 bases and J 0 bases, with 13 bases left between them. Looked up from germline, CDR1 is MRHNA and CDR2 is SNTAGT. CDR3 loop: CAKGKGHSNQPQHF. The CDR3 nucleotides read TGTGCCAAGGGTAAGGGGCATAGCAATCAGCCCCAGCATTTT.

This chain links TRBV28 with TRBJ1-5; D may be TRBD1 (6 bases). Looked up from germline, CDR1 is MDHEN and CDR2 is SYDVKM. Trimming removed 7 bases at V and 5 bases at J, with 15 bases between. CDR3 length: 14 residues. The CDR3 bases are TGTGCCAGCATCAACCACAGGGAAGATCAGCCCCAGCATTTT. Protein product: CASINHREDQPQHF. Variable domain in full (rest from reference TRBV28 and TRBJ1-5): DVKVTQSSRYLVKRTGEKVFLECVQDMDHENMFWYRQDPGLGLRLIYFSYDVKMKEKGDIPEGYSVSREKKERFSLILESASTNQTSMYLCASINHREDQPQHFGDGTRLSIL.

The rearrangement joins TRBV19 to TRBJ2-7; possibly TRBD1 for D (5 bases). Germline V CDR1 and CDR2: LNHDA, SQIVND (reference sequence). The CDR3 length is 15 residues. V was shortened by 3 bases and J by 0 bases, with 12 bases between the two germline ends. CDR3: CASSILLQGSYEQYF. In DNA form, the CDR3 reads TGTGCCAGTAGTATTTTGCTCCAGGGCTCCTACGAGCAGTACTTC.

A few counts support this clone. The CDR3 sequence: CASSRLPAQGLSYTF. DNA for the CDR3: TGCGCCAGCAGCCGACTACCGGCCCAGGGACTAAGCTACACCTTC. V gene TRBV4-3 combines with J gene TRBJ1-2; D may be TRBD1 (5 bases). Per germline, CDR1 LGHNA and CDR2 YSLEER. The V end was cut by 4 bases, the J end by 9 bases, with 21 bases between. The CDR3 is 15 residues long.

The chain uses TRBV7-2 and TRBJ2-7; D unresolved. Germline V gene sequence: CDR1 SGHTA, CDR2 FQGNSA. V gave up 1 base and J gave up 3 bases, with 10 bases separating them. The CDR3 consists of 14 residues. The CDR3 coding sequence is TGTGCCAGCAGCTTAGAAGACGGAAACTACGAGCAGTACTTC. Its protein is CASSLEDGNYEQYF.